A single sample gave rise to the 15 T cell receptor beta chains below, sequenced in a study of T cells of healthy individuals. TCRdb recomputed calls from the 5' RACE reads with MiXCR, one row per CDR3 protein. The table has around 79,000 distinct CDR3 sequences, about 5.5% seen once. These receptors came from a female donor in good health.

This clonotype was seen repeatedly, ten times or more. The CDR3 DNA sequence: TGTGCCAGCAGCCAAATGGCGGGAGTGGGCAATGAGCAGTTCTTC. This translates into CASSQMAGVGNEQFF. V and J are TRBV3-1 and TRBJ2-1, with 7 bases that match TRBD2. The CDR3 is made up of 15 amino acids. Per the germline V gene, CDR1 is LGHDT and CDR2 is YNNKEL (reference sequence). V was clipped by 2 bases and J by 6 bases; unmatched bases: 7.

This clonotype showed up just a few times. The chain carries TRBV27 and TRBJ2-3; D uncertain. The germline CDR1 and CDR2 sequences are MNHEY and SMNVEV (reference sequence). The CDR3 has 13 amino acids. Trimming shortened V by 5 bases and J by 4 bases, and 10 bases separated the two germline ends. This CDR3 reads CASSRGRPDTQYF. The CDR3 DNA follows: TGTGCCAGCAGTCGAGGACGGCCAGATACGCAGTATTTT.

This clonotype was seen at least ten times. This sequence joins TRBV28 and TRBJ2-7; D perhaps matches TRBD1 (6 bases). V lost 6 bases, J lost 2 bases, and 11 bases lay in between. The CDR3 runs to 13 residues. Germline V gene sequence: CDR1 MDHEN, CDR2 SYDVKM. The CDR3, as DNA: TGTGCCAGCAGAACAGGGTCTACCTACGAGCAGTACTTC. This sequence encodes CASRTGSTYEQYF.

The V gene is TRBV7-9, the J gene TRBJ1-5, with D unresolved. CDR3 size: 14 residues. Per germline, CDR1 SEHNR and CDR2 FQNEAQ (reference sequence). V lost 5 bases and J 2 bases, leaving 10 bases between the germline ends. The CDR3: CASSLSGGNQPQHF. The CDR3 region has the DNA TGTGCCAGCAGCCTATCAGGAGGCAATCAGCCCCAGCATTTT.

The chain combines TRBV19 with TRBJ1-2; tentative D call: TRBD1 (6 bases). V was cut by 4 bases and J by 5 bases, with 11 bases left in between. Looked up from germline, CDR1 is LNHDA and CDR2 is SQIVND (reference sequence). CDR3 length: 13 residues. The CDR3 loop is CASSTGARYGYTF. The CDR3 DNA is TGTGCCAGTAGTACGGGGGCCCGGTATGGCTACACCTTC.

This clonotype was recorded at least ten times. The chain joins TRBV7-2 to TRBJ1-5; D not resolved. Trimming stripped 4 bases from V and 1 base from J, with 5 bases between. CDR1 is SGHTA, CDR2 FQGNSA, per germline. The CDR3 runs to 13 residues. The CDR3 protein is CASSSGSNQPQHF. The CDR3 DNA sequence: TGTGCCAGCAGCTCCGGGAGCAATCAGCCCCAGCATTTT. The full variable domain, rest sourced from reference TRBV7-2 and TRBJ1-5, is GAGVSQSPSNKVTEKGKDVELRCDPISGHTALYWYRQSLGQGLEFLIYFQGNSAPDKSGLPSDRFSAERTGGSVSTLTIQRTQQEDSAVYLCASSSGSNQPQHFGDGTRLSIL.

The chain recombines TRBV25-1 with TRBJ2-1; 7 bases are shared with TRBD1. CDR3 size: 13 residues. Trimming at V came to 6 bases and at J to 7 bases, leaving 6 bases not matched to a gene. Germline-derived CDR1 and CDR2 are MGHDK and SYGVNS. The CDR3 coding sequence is TGTGCCAGCAGACGGGACAGTTCTAATGAGCAGTTCTTC. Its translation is CASRRDSSNEQFF.

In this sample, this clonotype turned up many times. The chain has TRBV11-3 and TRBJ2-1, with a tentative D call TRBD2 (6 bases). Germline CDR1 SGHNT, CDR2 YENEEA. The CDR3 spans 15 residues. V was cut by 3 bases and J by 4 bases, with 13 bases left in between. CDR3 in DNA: TGTGCCAGCAGCTTGATGGCCGGGGGATACAATGAGCAGTTCTTC. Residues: CASSLMAGGYNEQFF.

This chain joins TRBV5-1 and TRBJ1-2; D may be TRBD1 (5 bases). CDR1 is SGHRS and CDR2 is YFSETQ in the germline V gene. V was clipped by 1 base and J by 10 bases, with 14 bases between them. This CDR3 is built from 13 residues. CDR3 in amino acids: CASSLLGGSAYTF. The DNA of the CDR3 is TGCGCCAGCAGCTTGTTGGGGGGTTCCGCCTACACCTTC. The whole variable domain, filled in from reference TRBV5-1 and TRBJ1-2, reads KAGVTQTPRYLIKTRGQQVTLSCSPISGHRSVSWYQQTPGQGLQFLFEYFSETQRNKGNFPGRFSGRQFSNSRSEMNVSTLELGDSALYLCASSLLGGSAYTFGSGTRLTVV.

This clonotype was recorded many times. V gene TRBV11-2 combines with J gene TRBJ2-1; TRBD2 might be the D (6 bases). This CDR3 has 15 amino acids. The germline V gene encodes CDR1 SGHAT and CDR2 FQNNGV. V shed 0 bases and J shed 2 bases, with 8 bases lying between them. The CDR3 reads CASSLEGEAYNEQFF. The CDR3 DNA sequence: TGTGCCAGCAGCTTAGAAGGGGAGGCCTACAATGAGCAGTTCTTC.

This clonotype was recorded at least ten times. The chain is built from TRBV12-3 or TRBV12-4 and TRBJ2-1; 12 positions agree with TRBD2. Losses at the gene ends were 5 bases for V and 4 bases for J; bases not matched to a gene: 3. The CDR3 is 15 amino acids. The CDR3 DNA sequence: TGTGCCAGCAGTCTTGGGACTAGCGGGTACAATGAGCAGTTCTTC. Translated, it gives CASSLGTSGYNEQFF.

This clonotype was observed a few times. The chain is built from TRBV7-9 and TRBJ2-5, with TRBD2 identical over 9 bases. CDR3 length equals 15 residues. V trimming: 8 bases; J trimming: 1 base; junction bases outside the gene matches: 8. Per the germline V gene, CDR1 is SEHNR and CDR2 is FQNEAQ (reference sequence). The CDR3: CASGNSGSPQETQYF. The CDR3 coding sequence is TGTGCCAGCGGCAATAGCGGGAGTCCCCAAGAGACCCAGTACTTC.

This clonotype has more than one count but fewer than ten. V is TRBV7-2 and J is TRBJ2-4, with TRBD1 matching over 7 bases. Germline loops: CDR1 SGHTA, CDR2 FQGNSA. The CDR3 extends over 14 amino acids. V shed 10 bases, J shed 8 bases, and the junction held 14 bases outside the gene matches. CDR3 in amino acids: CATSAMTGWDIQYF. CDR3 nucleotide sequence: TGTGCCACCTCGGCAATGACAGGGTGGGACATTCAGTACTTC.

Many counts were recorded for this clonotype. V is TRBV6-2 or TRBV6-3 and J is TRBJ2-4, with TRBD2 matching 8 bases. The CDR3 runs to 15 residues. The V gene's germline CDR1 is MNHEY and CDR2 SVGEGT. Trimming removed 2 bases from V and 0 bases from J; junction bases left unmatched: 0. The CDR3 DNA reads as TGTGCCAGCAGTTACCTAGCGGGAGCCAAAAACATTCAGTACTTC. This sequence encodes CASSYLAGAKNIQYF.

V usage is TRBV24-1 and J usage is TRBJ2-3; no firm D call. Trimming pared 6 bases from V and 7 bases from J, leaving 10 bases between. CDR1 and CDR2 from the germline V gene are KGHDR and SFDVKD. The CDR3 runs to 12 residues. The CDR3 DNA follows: TGTGCCACCAGTCTCTCGGGCCATACGCAGTATTTT. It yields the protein CATSLSGHTQYF.